Listed below are T cell receptor beta chains from one sample, sequenced in a study of T cells in Graves' hyperthyroidism and ophthalmopathy. TCRdb independently ran MiXCR on the multiplex PCR reads; one entry per CDR3 protein. The repertoire includes 350,000 to 400,000 distinct CDR3 sequences, 15% to 20% of them detected once, and about 3.7% sits in the top ten. Sequencing was carried out using blood. These receptors were obtained from a woman younger than 30 with Graves' hyperthyroidism. Both conserved end residues are part of each CDR3. D genes are given only for firm matches. A row's size may be missing; if present it is once, few, many or a size class.

v_gene: TRBV20-1
d_gene: TRBD2
abundance: few
j_gene: TRBJ2-2
CDR3aa: CSALSGGENTGELFF
CDR3nt: TGCAGTGCCCTCTCGGGGGGAGAGAACACCGGGGAGCTGTTTTTT

v_gene: TRBV4-1
d_gene: TRBD1
abundance: -
j_gene: TRBJ1-2
CDR3aa: CASSRDPGQYYGYTF
CDR3nt: TGCGCCAGCAGCCGCGATCCGGGACAGTACTATGGCTACACCTTC

v_gene: TRBV11-1
d_gene: TRBD1
abundance: -
j_gene: TRBJ1-1
CDR3aa: CASSLYRGKMNTEAFF
CDR3nt: TGTGCCAGCAGCCTTTACAGGGGAAAGATGAACACTGAAGCTTTCTTT

v_gene: TRBV2
d_gene: -
abundance: many
j_gene: TRBJ1-5
CDR3aa: CASTATGYSNQPQHF
CDR3nt: TGTGCCAGCACCGCGACGGGGTATAGCAATCAGCCCCAGCATTTT

v_gene: TRBV6-2/TRBV6-3
d_gene: -
abundance: -
j_gene: TRBJ2-7
CDR3aa: CASSYGPGQSYEQYF
CDR3nt: TGTGCCAGCAGTTACGGCCCGGGACAATCCTACGAGCAGTACTTC

v_gene: TRBV4-1
d_gene: -
abundance: -
j_gene: TRBJ2-3
CDR3aa: CASSHPLRGTDTRYF
CDR3nt: TGCGCCAGCAGCCACCCTCTGCGGGGGACAGATACGCGGTATTTT

v_gene: TRBV12-3/TRBV12-4
d_gene: TRBD1
abundance: -
j_gene: TRBJ1-6
CDR3aa: CASSLGQVEINSPLHF
CDR3nt: TGTGCCAGCAGCCTCGGACAGGTCGAAATTAATTCACCCCTCCACTTT

v_gene: TRBV6-1
d_gene: -
abundance: -
j_gene: TRBJ2-7
CDR3aa: CASSTLEGFVGEQYF
CDR3nt: TGTGCCAGCAGTACCTTGGAAGGGTTTGTCGGCGAGCAGTACTTC

v_gene: TRBV20-1
d_gene: -
abundance: many
j_gene: TRBJ2-6
CDR3aa: CSARLTGSGANVLTF
CDR3nt: TGCAGTGCTAGACTGACGGGCTCTGGGGCCAACGTCCTGACTTTC

v_gene: TRBV7-8
d_gene: -
abundance: many
j_gene: TRBJ2-7
CDR3aa: CASSPEPDYEQYF
CDR3nt: TGTGCCAGCAGCCCAGAGCCGGACTACGAGCAGTACTTC

v_gene: TRBV5-1
d_gene: -
abundance: many
j_gene: TRBJ2-2
CDR3aa: CASSLGAGASTGELFF
CDR3nt: TGCGCCAGCAGCTTGGGGGCCGGGGCGAGCACCGGGGAGCTGTTTTTT

v_gene: TRBV7-8
d_gene: TRBD2
abundance: many
j_gene: TRBJ2-3
CDR3aa: CASSSKPRGGTDTQYF
CDR3nt: TGTGCCAGCAGCTCTAAGCCACGGGGGGGCACAGATACGCAGTATTTT

v_gene: TRBV6-1
d_gene: -
abundance: many
j_gene: TRBJ2-5
CDR3aa: CASRPDHSGRETQYF
CDR3nt: TGTGCCAGCAGACCAGACCATTCAGGCCGAGAGACCCAGTACTTC

v_gene: TRBV12-3/TRBV12-4
d_gene: -
abundance: many
j_gene: TRBJ2-7
CDR3aa: CASSFREDEQYF
CDR3nt: TGTGCCAGCAGTTTTCGAGAGGACGAGCAGTACTTC

v_gene: TRBV4-1
d_gene: TRBD1
abundance: few
j_gene: TRBJ1-1
CDR3aa: CASSQGGLRDRRKNTEAFF
CDR3nt: TGCGCCAGCAGCCAGGGGGGACTCCGGGACAGAAGAAAGAACACTGAAGCTTTCTTT

v_gene: TRBV24-1
d_gene: -
abundance: many
j_gene: TRBJ2-5
CDR3aa: CATSDRKVAAGNQETQYF
CDR3nt: TGTGCCACCAGTGATCGGAAGGTGGCGGCGGGAAACCAAGAGACCCAGTACTTC

v_gene: TRBV4-1
d_gene: -
abundance: many
j_gene: TRBJ1-1
CDR3aa: CASSPPGTHLGAFF
CDR3nt: TGCGCCAGCAGCCCCCCCGGGACCCATCTCGGGGCTTTCTTT

v_gene: TRBV12-5
d_gene: -
abundance: few
j_gene: TRBJ2-7
CDR3aa: CASDPDRRRQEPGEQYF
CDR3nt: TGTGCTAGTGACCCCGACCGCCGACGACAAGAACCTGGGGAGCAGTACTTC

v_gene: TRBV7-8
d_gene: -
abundance: many
j_gene: TRBJ2-5
CDR3aa: CASSLALETGQETQYF
CDR3nt: TGTGCCAGCAGCTTAGCGCTCGAGACGGGTCAAGAGACCCAGTACTTC

v_gene: TRBV10-3
d_gene: -
abundance: many
j_gene: TRBJ1-1
CDR3aa: CAISPRGVMNTEAFF
CDR3nt: TGTGCCATCAGTCCACGGGGGGTGATGAACACTGAAGCTTTCTTT

v_gene: TRBV20-1
d_gene: -
abundance: many
j_gene: TRBJ2-4
CDR3aa: CSAHSLAKNIKYF
CDR3nt: TGCAGTGCTCACAGTCTAGCCAAAAACATTAAGTACTTC

v_gene: TRBV2
d_gene: -
abundance: many
j_gene: TRBJ1-5
CDR3aa: CASSPGGGKPQHF
CDR3nt: TGTGCCAGCAGTCCGGGGGGCGGGAAGCCCCAGCATTTT

v_gene: TRBV7-2
d_gene: -
abundance: many
j_gene: TRBJ1-1
CDR3aa: CASSLELTGMNTEAFF
CDR3nt: TGTGCCAGCAGCTTAGAGCTCACAGGGATGAACACTGAAGCTTTCTTT

v_gene: TRBV12-3/TRBV12-4
d_gene: -
abundance: -
j_gene: TRBJ1-5
CDR3aa: CASSPQGILWQPQHF
CDR3nt: TGTGCCAGCAGTCCTCAGGGGATCCTTTGGCAGCCCCAGCATTTT

v_gene: TRBV29-1
d_gene: -
abundance: -
j_gene: TRBJ2-7
CDR3aa: CSVEQAGGTYEQYF
CDR3nt: TGCAGCGTTGAACAGGCGGGCGGCACCTACGAGCAGTACTTC

v_gene: TRBV18
d_gene: TRBD1
abundance: -
j_gene: TRBJ1-1
CDR3aa: CASSPQYRGDGNTEAFF
CDR3nt: TGTGCCAGCTCACCACAATACAGGGGAGATGGAAACACTGAAGCTTTCTTT

v_gene: TRBV6-1
d_gene: -
abundance: many
j_gene: TRBJ2-7
CDR3aa: CASSELFVGGSPYGQYF
CDR3nt: TGTGCCAGCAGTGAACTTTTCGTCGGGGGCTCGCCTTACGGGCAGTACTTC

v_gene: TRBV9
d_gene: TRBD1
abundance: many
j_gene: TRBJ2-2
CDR3aa: CASSGQGAGAGELFF
CDR3nt: TGTGCCAGCAGCGGGCAGGGGGCCGGGGCCGGGGAGCTGTTTTTT

v_gene: TRBV12-3/TRBV12-4
d_gene: TRBD1
abundance: -
j_gene: TRBJ1-2
CDR3aa: CASSHTGTGGRATF
CDR3nt: TGTGCCAGCAGTCACACCGGGACAGGGGGACGGGCCACCTTC

v_gene: TRBV10-3
d_gene: -
abundance: many
j_gene: TRBJ1-1
CDR3aa: CAISVRNTEAFF
CDR3nt: TGTGCCATCAGTGTTAGGAACACTGAAGCTTTCTTT

v_gene: TRBV4-1
d_gene: -
abundance: many
j_gene: TRBJ1-1
CDR3aa: CASSPRTILDTEAFF
CDR3nt: TGCGCCAGCAGCCCCCGGACCATCCTCGACACTGAAGCTTTCTTT